Each of the 27 T cell receptor beta chains below was sequenced from the same sample in a study of cytomegalovirus exposure and HLA in healthy donors. Amplification used 60 Vbeta primers and 13 Jbeta primers. Generated by immunoSEQ multiplex PCR, the TCRdb table keeps only in-frame clones and is missing some. The sample shows more than 110,000 clones, 78% of them seen only once. The specimen sequenced was PBMCs. The receptors were gathered from a male donor in good health and CMV-seronegative.

The chain carries TRBV19 and TRBJ1-2, with TRBD1 matching over 7 bases. The germline gives CDR1 LNHDA, CDR2 SQIVND (reference sequence). Trimming removed 1 base from V and 0 bases from J; junction bases left unmatched: 2. The CDR3 is 15 amino acids. The CDR3 region is CASSIGTGANYGYTF. The CDR3 DNA is TGTGCCAGTAGTATAGGGACAGGAGCTAACTATGGCTACACCTTC.

The chain links TRBV18 to TRBJ2-5; 14 bases are shared with TRBD2. With 6 bases clipped from V and 4 bases from J, the junction kept 10 bases outside the gene matches. CDR3 size: 17 residues. Germline CDR1 reads KGHSH; CDR2 reads LQKENI. CDR3 DNA sequence: TGTGCCAGCTCGGGAGGGACTAGCGGGAGTGGCGGAGAGACCCAGTACTTC. Protein: CASSGGTSGSGGETQYF.

This rearrangement joins TRBV4-3 to TRBJ1-6; 12 bases are shared with TRBD1. Germline CDR1 reads LGHNA; CDR2 reads YSLEER. V lost 1 base to trimming and J lost 9 bases; unmatched junction nucleotides: 4. The CDR3 runs 16 residues. DNA of the CDR3: TGCGCCAGCAGCCAAGTTGGGGGACAGGGGGCTTCACCCCTCCACTTT. Its translation is CASSQVGGQGASPLHF.

The chain combines TRBV11-2 with TRBJ2-7; weak D call: TRBD2 (6 bases). Trimming took off 1 base at V and 5 bases at J, with 9 bases between the two ends. The germline gives CDR1 SGHAT, CDR2 FQNNGV. This CDR3 is 13 amino acids long. This CDR3 reads CASSLGLANEQYF. CDR3 nucleotides: TGTGCCAGCAGCTTAGGTCTAGCGAACGAGCAGTACTTC.

V usage is TRBV19 and J usage is TRBJ1-4; a weak D match, TRBD1 (5 bases). The V gene's germline CDR1 is LNHDA and CDR2 SQIVND (reference sequence). CDR3 length equals 16 residues. V was pared by 4 bases and J by 4 bases, with 16 bases between. The CDR3 nucleotides are TGTGCCAGTAGTAGGTCCGCGGGGGGAGTTAATGAAAAACTGTTTTTT. Protein: CASSRSAGGVNEKLFF.

The chain couples TRBV30 to TRBJ1-3; no reliable D call. The CDR3 sequence is 14 residues long. From germline, CDR1 is GTSNPN and CDR2 SVGIG (reference sequence). V lost 1 base and J lost 8, with 15 bases in between. The CDR3 loop is CAWSGPVFGDTIYF. The CDR3 nucleotides read TGTGCCTGGAGTGGTCCGGTTTTCGGAGACACCATATATTTT.

The chain carries TRBV6-4 and TRBJ2-3; a possible D gene is TRBD1 (6 bases). Looked up from germline, CDR1 is MRHNA and CDR2 is SNTAGT. The length of the CDR3 is 14 residues. V dropped 4 bases and J dropped 12 bases, with 20 bases sitting between them. CDR3 in amino acids: CASSGSSSRGPQYF. The DNA for the CDR3 is TGTGCCAGCAGTGGTTCCTCGAGCAGGGGCCCCCAGTATTTT.

V usage is TRBV10-3 and J usage is TRBJ2-3; TRBD1 matches 7 bases. Trimming at V came to 3 bases and at J to 0 bases, leaving 3 bases not matched to a gene. Germline lookup yields CDR1 ENHRY and CDR2 SYGVKD. This CDR3 is 15 amino acids long. The CDR3 protein is CAISDDRDSTDTQYF. CDR3 in DNA: TGTGCCATCAGTGACGACAGGGATAGCACAGATACGCAGTATTTT.

This sequence joins TRBV7-9 and TRBJ2-1; 9 nucleotides line up with TRBD2. The CDR3 contains 18 residues. Germline values: CDR1 SEHNR, CDR2 FQNEAQ (reference sequence). Germline trimming cut 1 base from V and 4 bases from J; bases unmatched to any gene: 11. The CDR3 bases are TGTGCCAGCAGCTTAGGCCATCTTAGCGGGGGCCGTTACAATGAGCAGTTCTTC. It encodes CASSLGHLSGGRYNEQFF. The entire variable domain, with the rest obtained from reference TRBV7-9 and TRBJ2-1, is as follows: DTGVSQNPRHKITKRGQNVTFRCDPISEHNRLYWYRQTLGQGPEFLTYFQNEAQLEKSRLLSDRFSAERPKGSFSTLEIQRTEQGDSAMYLCASSLGHLSGGRYNEQFFGPGTRLTVL.

The V gene is TRBV15, the J gene TRBJ2-3; tentative D call: TRBD1 (6 bases). Trimming removed 5 bases from V and 4 bases from J, with 13 bases in between. The CDR3 covers 14 residues. Germline V CDR1 and CDR2: LNHNV, YYDKDF (reference sequence). The CDR3 DNA reads as TGTGCCACCAGCGAGAACAGGGCGTCAGATACGCAGTATTTT. Amino acid sequence: CATSENRASDTQYF.

V and J are TRBV4-2 and TRBJ2-2, with D tentatively TRBD1 (5 bases). This CDR3 has 15 amino acids. Looked up from germline, CDR1 is LGHNA and CDR2 is YNFKEQ. Trimming left V 4 bases short and J 5 bases short, with 14 bases between. This CDR3 reads CASSPPTKGTGELFF. The CDR3 DNA is TGTGCCAGCAGCCCCCCTACGAAGGGGACCGGGGAGCTGTTTTTT.

Only a few counts were recorded for this clone. The chain uses TRBV6-5 and TRBJ1-1; no reliable D call. Germline V lookup: CDR1 MNHEY, CDR2 SVGAGI. This CDR3 has 15 residues. V was shortened by 2 bases and J by 5 bases, with 15 bases between the two germline ends. CDR3 protein: CASSYTRPGGTEAFF. The CDR3 coding sequence is TGTGCCAGCAGTTACACTAGACCGGGAGGGACTGAAGCTTTCTTT.

V usage is TRBV4-1 and J usage is TRBJ1-1, with D possibly matching TRBD1 (5 bases). V was shortened by 4 bases and J by 0 bases, with 21 bases between the two germline ends. From germline, CDR1 is MGHRA and CDR2 YSYEKL. The CDR3 loop spans 18 amino acids. CDR3 residues: CASSRLQGLALLNTEAFF. CDR3 bases: TGCGCCAGCAGCCGACTTCAGGGCCTTGCACTCCTGAACACTGAAGCTTTCTTT.

This chain uses TRBV7-2 with TRBJ2-7; a possible D gene is TRBD1 (6 bases). The CDR3 has 13 amino acids. In germline, CDR1 is SGHTA, CDR2 FQGNSA. Trimming took 6 bases from V and 4 from J, leaving 13 bases between them. CDR3 nucleotides: TGTGCCAGCAGTTACAGGGTTTCGTACGAGCAGTACTTC. Its protein is CASSYRVSYEQYF.

The V gene is TRBV30, the J gene TRBJ2-3, with 11 bases identical to TRBD2. Germline V CDR1 and CDR2: GTSNPN, SVGIG (reference sequence). V shed 0 bases, J shed 5 bases, and the junction held 7 bases outside the gene matches. The CDR3 extends over 16 amino acids. The CDR3 bases are TGTGCCTGGAGTGTACGAGTACTAGCGGGGGTAGATACGCAGTATTTT. Its protein is CAWSVRVLAGVDTQYF. Supplemented by reference TRBV30 and TRBJ2-3, the full variable domain reads SQTIHQWPATLVQPVGSPLSLECTVEGTSNPNLYWYRQAAGRGLQLLFYSVGIGQISSEVPQNLSASRPQDRQFILSSKKLLLSDSGFYLCAWSVRVLAGVDTQYFGPGTRLTVL.

The rearrangement uses TRBV18 and TRBJ2-7; the D is unclear. Germline CDR1 KGHSH, CDR2 LQKENI. This CDR3 is 13 amino acids long. Trimming removed 1 base from V and 3 bases from J, with 7 bases in between. CDR3 in amino acids: CASSPRILYEQYF. The DNA for the CDR3 is TGTGCCAGCTCACCACGTATTCTCTACGAGCAGTACTTC.

V and J are TRBV4-1 and TRBJ1-5, with 8 nucleotides matching TRBD1. Germline CDR1 reads MGHRA; CDR2 reads YSYEKL. Losses at the gene ends were 2 bases for V and 2 bases for J; bases not matched to a gene: 5. This CDR3 has 16 residues. The CDR3 spells CASSQPTGGGNQPQHF. CDR3 DNA sequence: TGCGCCAGCAGCCAACCTACAGGGGGGGGCAATCAGCCCCAGCATTTT.

This clone has just a few counts. The chain employs TRBV6-1 and TRBJ2-5; D perhaps matches TRBD1 (5 bases). The germline CDR1 and CDR2 sequences are MNHNS and SASEGT. Trimming removed 6 bases at V and 10 bases at J, with 12 bases between. CDR3 length equals 11 residues. CDR3 sequence reads: CASRQQASQYF. CDR3 nucleotide sequence: TGTGCCAGCAGACAACAGGCTAGCCAGTACTTC.

Here the CDR3 reads CASSLGTSGSWDEQFF. For the CDR3, the DNA is TGTGCCAGCAGCTTAGGGACTAGCGGGAGTTGGGATGAGCAGTTCTTC. The J gene is TRBJ2-1, the V gene TRBV7-9, with 13 bases aligning to TRBD2. The V gene end was trimmed by 1 base and the J gene end by 8 bases; junction bases not matched to a gene: 5. This CDR3 is 16 amino acids long. Per the germline V gene, CDR1 is SEHNR and CDR2 is FQNEAQ (reference sequence).

V is TRBV7-6 and J is TRBJ1-3, with 7 nucleotides matching TRBD1. CDR1 and CDR2 (germline): SGHVS, FNYEAQ. Trimming removed 4 bases from V and 5 bases from J; junction bases left unmatched: 11. The length of the CDR3 is 16 residues. The CDR3 loop is CASSSIRQGQRNTIYF. The CDR3 DNA sequence: TGTGCCAGCAGCTCGATCAGGCAGGGACAGCGAAACACCATATATTTT.

This clone was seen only a few times. The chain carries TRBV7-9 and TRBJ1-2, with a possible D match to TRBD1 (6 bases). The germline gives CDR1 SEHNR, CDR2 FQNEAQ (reference sequence). V was clipped by 5 bases and J by 3 bases, with 10 bases between them. The CDR3 totals 13 residues. This CDR3 reads CASSPDRDYGYTF. The CDR3 region has the DNA TGTGCCAGCAGCCCGGACAGAGACTATGGCTACACCTTC.

The chain carries TRBV7-9 and TRBJ2-3, with a tentative D call TRBD2 (5 bases). V was cut by 5 bases and J by 2 bases, with 11 bases left in between. The CDR3 sequence is 14 residues long. The germline V gene encodes CDR1 SEHNR and CDR2 FQNEAQ (reference sequence). The CDR3 loop reads CASSPTTITDTQYF. In DNA form, the CDR3 reads TGTGCCAGCAGCCCGACTACCATCACAGATACGCAGTATTTT.

This clone occurred once. The chain links TRBV30 to TRBJ1-5; no clear D. CDR3 length equals 13 residues. Deletions cut 0 bases from V and 6 bases from J, with 9 bases between. Germline lookup yields CDR1 GTSNPN and CDR2 SVGIG (reference sequence). The CDR3 DNA follows: TGTGCCTGGAGTGTCGGGGTTCCTCAGCCCCAGCATTTT. Residues: CAWSVGVPQPQHF.

V is TRBV27 and J is TRBJ2-7; no definite D call. This CDR3 has 13 amino acids. Between the trimmed V and J ends, which lost 5 bases and 3 bases, there was a span of 11 bases. CDR1 MNHEY and CDR2 SMNVEV come from the germline V gene (reference sequence). DNA of the CDR3: TGTGCCAGCAGTCCTTCCCTAGTCTACGAGCAGTACTTC. Encoded protein: CASSPSLVYEQYF.

The chain couples TRBV9 to TRBJ2-5, with TRBD2 matching over 11 bases. From germline, CDR1 is SGDLS and CDR2 YYNGEE. V gave up 4 bases and J gave up 5 bases; unmatched junction bases: 7. The CDR3 spans 15 residues. CDR3 residues: CASSFSGGARETQYF. Here the CDR3 DNA reads TGTGCCAGCAGCTTTAGCGGGGGGGCCAGGGAGACCCAGTACTTC.

This chain joins TRBV7-9 and TRBJ2-3; the D is unclear. CDR1 and CDR2 from the germline V gene are SEHNR and FQNEAQ (reference sequence). V lost 1 base and J lost 4, with 12 bases in between. The CDR3 has 15 residues. The CDR3 coding sequence is TGTGCCAGCAGCTTAGGACAAACTGTGGCAGATACGCAGTATTTT. Its protein product is CASSLGQTVADTQYF.

The chain employs TRBV9 and TRBJ1-1; D is ambiguous. Germline values: CDR1 SGDLS, CDR2 YYNGEE. The CDR3 has 14 amino acids. The germline V and J ends were trimmed by 4 bases and 1 base, with 11 bases remaining between them. For the CDR3, the DNA is TGTGCCAGCAGCCCCGTGGGAGAGAACACTGAAGCTTTCTTT. Its protein is CASSPVGENTEAFF.